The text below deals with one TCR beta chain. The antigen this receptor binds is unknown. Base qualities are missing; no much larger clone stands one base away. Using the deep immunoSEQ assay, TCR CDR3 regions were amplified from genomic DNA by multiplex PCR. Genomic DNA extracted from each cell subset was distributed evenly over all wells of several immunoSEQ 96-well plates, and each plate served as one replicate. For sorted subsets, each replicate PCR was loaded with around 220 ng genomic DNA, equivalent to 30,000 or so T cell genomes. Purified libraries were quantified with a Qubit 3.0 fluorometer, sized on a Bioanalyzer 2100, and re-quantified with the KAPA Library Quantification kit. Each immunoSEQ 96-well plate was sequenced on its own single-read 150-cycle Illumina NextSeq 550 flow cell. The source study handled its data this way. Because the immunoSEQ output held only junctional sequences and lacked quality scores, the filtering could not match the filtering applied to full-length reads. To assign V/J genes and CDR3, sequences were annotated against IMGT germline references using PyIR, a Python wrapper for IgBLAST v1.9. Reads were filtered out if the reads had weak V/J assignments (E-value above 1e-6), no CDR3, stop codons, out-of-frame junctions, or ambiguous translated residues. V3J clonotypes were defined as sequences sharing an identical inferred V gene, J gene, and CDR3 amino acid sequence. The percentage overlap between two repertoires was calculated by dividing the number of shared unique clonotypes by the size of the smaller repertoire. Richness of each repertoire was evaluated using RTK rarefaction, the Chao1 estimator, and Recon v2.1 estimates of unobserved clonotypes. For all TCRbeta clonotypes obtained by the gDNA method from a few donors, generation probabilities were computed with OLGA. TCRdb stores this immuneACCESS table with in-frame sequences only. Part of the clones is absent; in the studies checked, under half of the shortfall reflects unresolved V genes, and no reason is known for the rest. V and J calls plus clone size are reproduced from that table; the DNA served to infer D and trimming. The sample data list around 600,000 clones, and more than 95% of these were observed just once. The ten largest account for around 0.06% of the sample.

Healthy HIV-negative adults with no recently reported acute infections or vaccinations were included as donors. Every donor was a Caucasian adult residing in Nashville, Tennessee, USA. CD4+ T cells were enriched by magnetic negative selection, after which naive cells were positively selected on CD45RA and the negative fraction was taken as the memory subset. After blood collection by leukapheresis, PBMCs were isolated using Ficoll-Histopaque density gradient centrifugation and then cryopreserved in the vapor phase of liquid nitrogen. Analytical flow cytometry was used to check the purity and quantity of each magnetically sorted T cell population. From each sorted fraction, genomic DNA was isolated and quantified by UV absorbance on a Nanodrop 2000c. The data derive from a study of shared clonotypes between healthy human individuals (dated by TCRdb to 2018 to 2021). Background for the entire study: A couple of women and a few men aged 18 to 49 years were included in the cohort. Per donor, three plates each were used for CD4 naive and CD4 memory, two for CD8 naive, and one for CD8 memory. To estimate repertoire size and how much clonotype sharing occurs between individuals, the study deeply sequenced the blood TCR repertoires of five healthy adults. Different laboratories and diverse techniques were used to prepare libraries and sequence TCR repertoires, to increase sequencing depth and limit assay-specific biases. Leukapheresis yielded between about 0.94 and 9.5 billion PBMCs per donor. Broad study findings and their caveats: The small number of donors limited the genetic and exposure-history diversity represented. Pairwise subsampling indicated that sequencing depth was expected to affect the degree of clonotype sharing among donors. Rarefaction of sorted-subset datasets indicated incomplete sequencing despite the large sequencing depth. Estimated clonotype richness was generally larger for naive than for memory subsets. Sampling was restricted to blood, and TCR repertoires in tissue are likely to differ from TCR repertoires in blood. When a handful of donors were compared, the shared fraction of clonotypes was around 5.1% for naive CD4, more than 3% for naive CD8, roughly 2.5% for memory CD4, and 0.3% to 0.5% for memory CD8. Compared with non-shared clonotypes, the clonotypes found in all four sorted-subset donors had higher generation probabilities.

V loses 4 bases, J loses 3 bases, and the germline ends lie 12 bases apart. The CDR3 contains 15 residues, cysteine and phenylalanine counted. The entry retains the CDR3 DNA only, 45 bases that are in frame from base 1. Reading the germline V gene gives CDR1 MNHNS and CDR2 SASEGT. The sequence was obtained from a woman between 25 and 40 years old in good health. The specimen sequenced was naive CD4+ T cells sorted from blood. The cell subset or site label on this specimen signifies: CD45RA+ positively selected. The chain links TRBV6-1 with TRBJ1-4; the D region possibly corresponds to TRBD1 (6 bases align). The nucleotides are TGTGCCAGCAGTGCGACAGGCGCCCCTAATGAAAAACTGTTTTTT. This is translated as CASSATGAPNEKLFF.